The 9 T cell receptor beta chains given below trace back to one sample, sequenced in a study of glioma-infiltrating T cells after dendritic cell vaccination. Data came from immunoSEQ multiplex PCR; TCRdb stores just in-frame clones and leaves some out. This table has about 58,000 clones, approximately 83% appearing once. Regarding time point: after dendritic cell vaccination, including at tumor progression/relapse. Source: blood, taken after dendritic cell vaccination. The receptors derive from a human donor with glioblastoma.

About this clone itself: Mismatch with germline at one junction end may stem from a read error. The CDR3 nucleotides are TGTGCTAGCAGTCGGACAAGCCAAGAGACCCAGTACTTC. Residues: CASSRTSQETQYF. The chain has TRBV7-7 and TRBJ2-5; TRBD1 might be the D (5 bases). Per germline, CDR1 SSHAT and CDR2 FNYEAQ (reference sequence). This CDR3 is built from 13 residues.

The chain joins TRBV12-5 to TRBJ2-2; 7 nucleotides match TRBD1. The V gene's germline CDR1 is LGHNT and CDR2 FRNRAP. V trimming: 2 bases; J trimming: 7 bases; junction bases outside the gene matches: 7. The CDR3 consists of 15 residues. This CDR3 reads CASGLQLQGIGELFF. DNA for the CDR3: TGTGCTAGTGGTTTGCAGCTACAGGGGATCGGGGAGCTGTTTTTT.

This clone was counted between two and nine times. Mismatch with germline at one junction end may stem from a read error. The rearrangement joins TRBV4-1 to TRBJ2-1; 7 bases are shared with TRBD2. CDR1 is MGHRA, CDR2 YSYEKL, per germline. There are 19 residues in the CDR3. Written as DNA, the CDR3 is TGCGCCAGCAGCAAAGAGAATAGCGGGCGGCCGAGCTCCTACAATGAGCAGTTCTTC. Its translation is CASSKENSGRPSSYNEQFF.

The rearrangement links TRBV5-1 to TRBJ1-1; 10 bases line up with TRBD1. CDR3 length equals 16 residues. Germline V gene lookup returns CDR1 SGHRS and CDR2 YFSETQ. V lost 4 bases, J lost 5 bases, and 11 bases stayed unmatched. CDR3 residues: CASSSGTGEGLTEAFF. The CDR3 DNA reads as TGCGCCAGCAGCAGTGGGACAGGGGAAGGATTGACTGAAGCTTTCTTT.

This clone has only one observation. This rearrangement joins TRBV27 to TRBJ2-7; 9 bases line up with TRBD2. V was clipped by 5 bases and J by 5 bases; unmatched bases: 10. Germline-derived CDR1 and CDR2 are MNHEY and SMNVEV (reference sequence). The CDR3 spans 15 residues. CDR3 sequence reads: CASSARLAALHEQYF. DNA of the CDR3: TGTGCCAGCAGTGCCAGACTAGCGGCCCTCCACGAGCAGTACTTC.

The rearrangement links TRBV30 to TRBJ1-5, with 7 nucleotides matching TRBD1. This CDR3 is built from 11 residues. CDR1 is GTSNPN and CDR2 is SVGIG in the germline V gene (reference sequence). V shed 4 bases, J shed 9 bases, and the junction held 3 bases outside the gene matches. This CDR3 is CAWNYRGPQHF. In DNA, the CDR3 is TGTGCCTGGAACTACAGGGGGCCCCAGCATTTT. Based on the CDR3 plus reference TRBV30 and TRBJ1-5, the full variable domain is SQTIHQWPATLVQPVGSPLSLECTVEGTSNPNLYWYRQAAGRGLQLLFYSVGIGQISSEVPQNLSASRPQDRQFILSSKKLLLSDSGFYLCAWNYRGPQHFGDGTRLSIL.

The chain has TRBV5-6 and TRBJ1-2; D is uncertain. CDR1 is SGHDT, CDR2 YYEEEE, per germline. The CDR3 is 12 amino acids. Trimming left V 3 bases short and J 8 bases short, with 11 bases between. This CDR3 reads CASSSQLRGYTF. CDR3 in DNA: TGTGCCAGCAGCTCACAGCTCAGGGGCTACACCTTC.

This clone was counted between two and nine times. The chain couples TRBV7-9 to TRBJ1-1; D gene unclear. The V gene's germline CDR1 is SEHNR and CDR2 FQNEAQ (reference sequence). Trimming left V 5 bases short and J 0 bases short, with 7 bases between. CDR3 size: 13 residues. CDR3 nucleotides: TGTGCCAGCAGCCTCACACTGAACACTGAAGCTTTCTTT. Protein product: CASSLTLNTEAFF.

This chain connects TRBV10-1 to TRBJ1-4, with 7 bases identical to TRBD1. V lost 3 bases, J lost 8 bases, and 3 bases stayed unmatched. CDR1 and CDR2 (germline): WNHNN, SYGVQD (reference sequence). This CDR3 spans 13 amino acids. The CDR3 region has the DNA TGCGCCAGCAGTGATGGGACAGAAGAAAAACTGTTTTTT. Protein sequence: CASSDGTEEKLFF.